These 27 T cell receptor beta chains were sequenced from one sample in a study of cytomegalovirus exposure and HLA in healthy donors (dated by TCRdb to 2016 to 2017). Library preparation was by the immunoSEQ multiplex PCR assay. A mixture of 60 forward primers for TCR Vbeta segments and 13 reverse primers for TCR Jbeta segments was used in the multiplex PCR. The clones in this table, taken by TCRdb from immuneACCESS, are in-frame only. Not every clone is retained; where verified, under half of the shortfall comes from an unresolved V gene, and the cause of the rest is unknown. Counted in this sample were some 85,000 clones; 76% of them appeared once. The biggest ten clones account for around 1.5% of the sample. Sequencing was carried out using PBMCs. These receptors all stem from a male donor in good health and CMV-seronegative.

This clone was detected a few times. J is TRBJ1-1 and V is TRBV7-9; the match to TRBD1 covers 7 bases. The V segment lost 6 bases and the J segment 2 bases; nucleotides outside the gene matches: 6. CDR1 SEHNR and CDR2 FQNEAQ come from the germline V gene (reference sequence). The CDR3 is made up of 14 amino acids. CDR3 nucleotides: TGTGCCAGCAGATCGACAGGGTCCAACACTGAAGCTTTCTTT. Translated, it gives CASRSTGSNTEAFF. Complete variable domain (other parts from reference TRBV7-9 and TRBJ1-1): DTGVSQNPRHKITKRGQNVTFRCDPISEHNRLYWYRQTLGQGPEFLTYFQNEAQLEKSRLLSDRFSAERPKGSFSTLEIQRTEQGDSAMYLCASRSTGSNTEAFFGQGTRLTVV.

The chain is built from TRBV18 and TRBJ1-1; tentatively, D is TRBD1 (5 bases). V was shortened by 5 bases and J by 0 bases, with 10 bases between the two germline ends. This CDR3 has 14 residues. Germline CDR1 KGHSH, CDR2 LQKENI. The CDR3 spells CASSSGLLNTEAFF. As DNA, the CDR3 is TGTGCCAGCTCATCGGGACTCTTGAACACTGAAGCTTTCTTT.

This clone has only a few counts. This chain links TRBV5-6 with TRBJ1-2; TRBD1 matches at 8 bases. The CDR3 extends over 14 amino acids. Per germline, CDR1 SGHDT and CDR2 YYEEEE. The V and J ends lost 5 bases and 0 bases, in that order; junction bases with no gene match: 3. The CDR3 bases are TGTGCCAGCAGGGACAGGGTGGCTAACTATGGCTACACCTTC. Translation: CASRDRVANYGYTF.

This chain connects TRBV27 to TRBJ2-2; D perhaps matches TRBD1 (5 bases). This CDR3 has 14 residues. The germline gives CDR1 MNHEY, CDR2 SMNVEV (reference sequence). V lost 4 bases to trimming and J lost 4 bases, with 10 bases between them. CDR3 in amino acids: CASSSRQSTGELFF. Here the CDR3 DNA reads TGTGCCAGCAGTTCGCGACAGAGCACCGGGGAGCTGTTTTTT.

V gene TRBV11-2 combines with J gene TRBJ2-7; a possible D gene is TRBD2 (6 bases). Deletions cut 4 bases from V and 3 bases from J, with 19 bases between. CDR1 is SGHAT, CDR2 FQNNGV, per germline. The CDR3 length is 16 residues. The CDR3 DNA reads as TGTGCCAGCAGCTATTTCTCCGTGGCGGGATACTACGAGCAGTACTTC. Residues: CASSYFSVAGYYEQYF.

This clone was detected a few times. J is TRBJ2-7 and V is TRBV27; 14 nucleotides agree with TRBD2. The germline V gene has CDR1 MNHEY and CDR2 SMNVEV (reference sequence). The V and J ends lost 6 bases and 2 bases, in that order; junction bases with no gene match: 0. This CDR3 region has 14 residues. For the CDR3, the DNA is TGTGCCAGCAGGACTAGCGGGGGGGCCTACGAGCAGTACTTC. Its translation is CASRTSGGAYEQYF.

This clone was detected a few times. CDR3 amino acids: CASSLSVLFNYGYTF. The CDR3 region has the DNA TGTGCCAGCAGTTTAAGTGTACTTTTTAACTATGGCTACACCTTC. The chain employs TRBV27 and TRBJ1-2; D is unresolved. The CDR3 extends over 15 amino acids. The germline V gene encodes CDR1 MNHEY and CDR2 SMNVEV (reference sequence). With 2 bases removed from V and 1 base from J, the gap between germline ends came to 11 bases.

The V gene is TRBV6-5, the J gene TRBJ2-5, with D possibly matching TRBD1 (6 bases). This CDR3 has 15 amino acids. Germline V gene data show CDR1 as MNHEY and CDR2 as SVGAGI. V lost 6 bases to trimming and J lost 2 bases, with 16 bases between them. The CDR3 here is CASSSGQTMQETQYF. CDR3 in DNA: TGTGCCAGCAGCTCCGGACAGACCATGCAAGAGACCCAGTACTTC.

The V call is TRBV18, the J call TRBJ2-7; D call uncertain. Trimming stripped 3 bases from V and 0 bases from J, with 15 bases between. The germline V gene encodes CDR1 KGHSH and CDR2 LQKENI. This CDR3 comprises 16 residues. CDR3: CASSPSGGSSSYEQYF. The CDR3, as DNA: TGTGCCAGCTCACCCTCGGGTGGGTCTAGCTCCTACGAGCAGTACTTC.

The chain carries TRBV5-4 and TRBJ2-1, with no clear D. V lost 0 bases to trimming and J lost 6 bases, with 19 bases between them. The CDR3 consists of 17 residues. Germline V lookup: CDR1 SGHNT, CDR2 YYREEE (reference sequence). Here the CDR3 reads CASSLDPPQNWANEQFF. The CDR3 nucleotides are TGTGCCAGCAGCTTGGACCCTCCTCAGAACTGGGCCAATGAGCAGTTCTTC.

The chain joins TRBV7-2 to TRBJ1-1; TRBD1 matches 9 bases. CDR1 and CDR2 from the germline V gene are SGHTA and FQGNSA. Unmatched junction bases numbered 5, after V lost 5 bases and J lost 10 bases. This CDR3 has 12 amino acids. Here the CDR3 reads CASSLQTGGAFF. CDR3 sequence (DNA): TGTGCCAGCAGCCTACAGACAGGGGGAGCTTTCTTT.

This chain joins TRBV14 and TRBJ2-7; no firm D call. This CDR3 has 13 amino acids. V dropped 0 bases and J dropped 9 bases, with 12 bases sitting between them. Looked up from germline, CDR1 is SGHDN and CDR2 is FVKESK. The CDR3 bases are TGTGCCAGCAGCCAAGATCTCATTACTGGGCAGTACTTC. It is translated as CASSQDLITGQYF.

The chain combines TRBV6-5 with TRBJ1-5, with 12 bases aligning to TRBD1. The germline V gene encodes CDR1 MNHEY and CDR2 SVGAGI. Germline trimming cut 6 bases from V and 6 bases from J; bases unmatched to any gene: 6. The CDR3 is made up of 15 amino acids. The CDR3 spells CASRQGQGAIQPQHF. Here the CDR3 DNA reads TGTGCCAGCAGACAGGGACAGGGGGCTATTCAGCCCCAGCATTTT.

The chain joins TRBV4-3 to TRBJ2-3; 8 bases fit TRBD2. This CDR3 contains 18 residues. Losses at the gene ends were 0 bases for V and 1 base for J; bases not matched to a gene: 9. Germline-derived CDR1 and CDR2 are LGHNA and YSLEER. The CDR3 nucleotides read TGCGCCAGCAGCCAAGATGGGCTAGCGGGCCCCGGCACAGATACGCAGTATTTT. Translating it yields CASSQDGLAGPGTDTQYF.

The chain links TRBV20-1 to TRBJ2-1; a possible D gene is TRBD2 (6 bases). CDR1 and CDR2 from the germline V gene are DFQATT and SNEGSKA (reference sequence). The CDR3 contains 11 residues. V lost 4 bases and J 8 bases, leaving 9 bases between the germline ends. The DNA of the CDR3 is TGCAGTGCTAACCGGGACTATGAGCAGTTCTTC. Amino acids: CSANRDYEQFF.

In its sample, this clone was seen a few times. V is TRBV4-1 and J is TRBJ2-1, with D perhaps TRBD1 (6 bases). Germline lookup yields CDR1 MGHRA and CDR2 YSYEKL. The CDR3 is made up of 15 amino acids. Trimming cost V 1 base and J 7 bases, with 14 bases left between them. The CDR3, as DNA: TGCGCCAGCAGCCAAGGTAGGGGGTATGCGAATGAGCAGTTCTTC. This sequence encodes CASSQGRGYANEQFF.

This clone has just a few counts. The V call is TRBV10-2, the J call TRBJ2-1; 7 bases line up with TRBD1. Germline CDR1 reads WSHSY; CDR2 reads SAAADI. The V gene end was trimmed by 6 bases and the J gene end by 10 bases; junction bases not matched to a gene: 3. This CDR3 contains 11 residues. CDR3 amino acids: CASRNRGEQFF. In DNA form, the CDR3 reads TGCGCCAGCAGAAACAGGGGCGAGCAGTTCTTC.

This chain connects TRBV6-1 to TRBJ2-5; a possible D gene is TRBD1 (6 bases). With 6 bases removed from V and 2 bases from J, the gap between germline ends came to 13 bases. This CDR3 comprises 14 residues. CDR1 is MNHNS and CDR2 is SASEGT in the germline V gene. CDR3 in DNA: TGTGCCAGCAGCTCTTATGACAGGCAAGAGACCCAGTACTTC. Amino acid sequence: CASSSYDRQETQYF.

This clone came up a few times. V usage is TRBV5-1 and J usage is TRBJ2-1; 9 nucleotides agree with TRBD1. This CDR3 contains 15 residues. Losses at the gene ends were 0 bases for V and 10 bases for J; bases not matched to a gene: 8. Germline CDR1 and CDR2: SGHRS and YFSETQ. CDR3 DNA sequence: TGCGCCAGCAGCTTGGTAGGGGACAGGGTTGAAGAGCAGTTCTTC. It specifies CASSLVGDRVEEQFF.

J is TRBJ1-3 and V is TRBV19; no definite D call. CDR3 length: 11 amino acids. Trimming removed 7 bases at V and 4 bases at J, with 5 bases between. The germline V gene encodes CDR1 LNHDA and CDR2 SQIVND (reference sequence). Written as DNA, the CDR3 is TGTGCCAGTATAAGCGGAAACACCATATATTTT. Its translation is CASISGNTIYF.

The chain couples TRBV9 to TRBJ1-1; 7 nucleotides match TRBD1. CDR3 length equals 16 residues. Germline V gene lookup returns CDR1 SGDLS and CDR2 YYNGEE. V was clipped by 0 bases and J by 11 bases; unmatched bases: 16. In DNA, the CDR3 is TGTGCCAGCAGCGTAGTAGGCGGGACAGTTGGAGATAAGGCTTTCTTT. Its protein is CASSVVGGTVGDKAFF.

CDR3 residues: CASSGVGQGFSGNTIYF. CDR3 nucleotide sequence: TGTGCCAGCAGTGGCGTCGGACAGGGGTTCTCTGGAAACACCATATATTTT. This chain uses TRBV6-1 with TRBJ1-3; 9 bases line up with TRBD1. The ends lost 4 bases at V and 0 bases at J; junction bases unmatched: 7. CDR1 is MNHNS and CDR2 is SASEGT in the germline V gene. The CDR3 is 17 residues long.

CDR3: CAISLRTDTEAFF. The CDR3 nucleotides read TGTGCCATCAGCCTTAGGACAGACACTGAAGCTTTCTTT. The chain recombines TRBV10-3 with TRBJ1-1; the D gene is possibly TRBD1 (6 bases). CDR1 is ENHRY, CDR2 SYGVKD, per germline. V dropped 6 bases and J dropped 3 bases, with 11 bases sitting between them. There are 13 residues in the CDR3.

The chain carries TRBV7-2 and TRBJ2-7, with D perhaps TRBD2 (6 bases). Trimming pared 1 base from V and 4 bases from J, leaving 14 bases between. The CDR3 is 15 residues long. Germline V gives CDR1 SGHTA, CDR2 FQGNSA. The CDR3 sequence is CASSLEGGQTYEQYF. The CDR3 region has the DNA TGTGCCAGCAGCTTAGAAGGAGGGCAGACTTACGAGCAGTACTTC.

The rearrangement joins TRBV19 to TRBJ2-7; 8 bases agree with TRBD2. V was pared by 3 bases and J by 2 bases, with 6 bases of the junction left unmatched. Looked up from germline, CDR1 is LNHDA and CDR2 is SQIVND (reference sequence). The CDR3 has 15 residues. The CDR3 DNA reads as TGTGCCAGTAGTATCCGGACTAGCTATACCTACGAGCAGTACTTC. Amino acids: CASSIRTSYTYEQYF.

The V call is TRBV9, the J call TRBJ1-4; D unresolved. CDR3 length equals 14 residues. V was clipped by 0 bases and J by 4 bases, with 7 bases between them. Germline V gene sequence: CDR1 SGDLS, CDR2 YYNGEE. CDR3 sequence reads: CASSVDGFNEKLFF. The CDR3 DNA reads TGTGCCAGCAGCGTAGACGGGTTTAATGAAAAACTGTTTTTT.

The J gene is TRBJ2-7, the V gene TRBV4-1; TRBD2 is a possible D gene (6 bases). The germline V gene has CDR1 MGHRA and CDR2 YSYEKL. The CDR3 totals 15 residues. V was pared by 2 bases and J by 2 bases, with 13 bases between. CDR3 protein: CASSQPGGPTYEQYF. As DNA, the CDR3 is TGCGCCAGCAGCCAACCCGGGGGACCCACCTACGAGCAGTACTTC.